A single sample is the source of the 22 T cell receptor beta chains below, sequenced in a study of shared clonotypes between healthy human individuals. Assay used: immunoSEQ multiplex PCR; TCRdb lists only in-frame clones, some missing. The table shows around 2.5 million clones, with over 85% occurring only once. Sequenced input: naive CD4+ T cells from PBMCs. Subset defined: CD45RA+ positively selected. Every receptor here comes from a man aged 18-30 years in good health. Some clones in this sample may be carry-over from other donors' samples.

The rearrangement uses TRBV5-8 and TRBJ2-3; 9 nucleotides line up with TRBD1. The length of the CDR3 is 17 residues. Trimming removed 0 bases from V and 0 bases from J; junction bases left unmatched: 5. Per germline, CDR1 SGHTS and CDR2 YDEGEE. The CDR3 is CASSLGTGVFSTDTQYF. The CDR3 DNA sequence: TGTGCCAGCAGCTTGGGGACAGGGGTCTTTAGCACAGATACGCAGTATTTT. Full variable domain (rest looked up from reference TRBV5-8 and TRBJ2-3): EAGVTQSPTHLIKTRGQQATLRCSPISGHTSVYWYQQALGLGLQFLLWYDEGEERNRGNFPPRFSGRQFPNYSSELNVNALELEDSALYLCASSLGTGVFSTDTQYFGPGTRLTVL.

The chain uses TRBV5-1 and TRBJ1-1; D is undetermined. Per germline, CDR1 SGHRS and CDR2 YFSETQ. V was clipped by 4 bases and J by 6 bases, with 19 bases between them. There are 15 residues in the CDR3. CDR3 sequence: CASSIGTGRAPEAFF. The CDR3 DNA sequence: TGCGCCAGCAGCATAGGAACCGGACGGGCCCCTGAAGCTTTCTTT.

The chain recombines TRBV10-3 with TRBJ1-1, with D perhaps TRBD1 (5 bases). CDR1 ENHRY and CDR2 SYGVKD come from the germline V gene. Deletions cut 3 bases from V and 4 bases from J, with 15 bases between. The CDR3 is made up of 15 amino acids. CDR3 sequence reads: CAISDRAAKGTEAFF. Here the CDR3 DNA reads TGTGCCATCAGTGACAGGGCGGCGAAGGGCACTGAAGCTTTCTTT.

The rearrangement joins TRBV4-2 to TRBJ1-2; D not resolved. Trimming took off 7 bases at V and 0 bases at J, with 21 bases between the two ends. The V gene's germline CDR1 is LGHNA and CDR2 YNFKEQ. This CDR3 region has 17 residues. The CDR3, as DNA: TGTGCCAGCACCACTCCGGACGGTGATCCGGCTAACTATGGCTACACCTTC. It codes for CASTTPDGDPANYGYTF.

The DNA of the CDR3 is TGTGCCAGCAGTAGGGGGCTCGAAGAGACCCAGTACTTC. Protein product: CASSRGLEETQYF. This chain links TRBV9 with TRBJ2-5; 7 bases agree with TRBD1. Per the germline V gene, CDR1 is SGDLS and CDR2 is YYNGEE. With V trimmed by 5 bases and J by 3 bases, 4 bases remained unmatched. This CDR3 is 13 amino acids long.

This chain joins TRBV6-6 and TRBJ1-1, with a weak D call TRBD1 (6 bases). Between the trimmed V and J ends, which lost 7 bases and 3 bases, there was a span of 9 bases. Germline CDR1 and CDR2: MNHNY and SVGAGI (reference sequence). This CDR3 spans 12 amino acids. The CDR3 sequence is CASTYRDTEAFF. The CDR3 DNA is TGTGCCAGCACCTACAGGGACACTGAAGCTTTCTTT.

This rearrangement joins TRBV6-1 to TRBJ2-1; D is undetermined. This CDR3 region has 14 residues. CDR1 and CDR2 (germline): MNHNS, SASEGT. Trimming took off 6 bases at V and 6 bases at J, with 15 bases between the two ends. CDR3 sequence reads: CASSPGSPLNEQFF. Written as DNA, the CDR3 is TGTGCCAGCAGCCCCGGGTCTCCTCTCAATGAGCAGTTCTTC.

The gene calls are TRBV6-7 and TRBJ2-3, with 11 bases lining up with TRBD2. TRBV6-7 is designated an ORF whose function remains uncertain. The CDR3 contains 13 residues. V lost 8 bases and J lost 7; bases outside the gene matches: 5. CDR3 nucleotides: TGTGCCAGCGCCGGGACTAGCGGAAATACGCAGTATTTT. Encoded protein: CASAGTSGNTQYF.

This clone occurred once. This sequence joins TRBV5-8 and TRBJ1-5; 9 nucleotides agree with TRBD1. The V gene end was trimmed by 4 bases and the J gene end by 5 bases; junction bases not matched to a gene: 7. Germline CDR1 reads SGHTS; CDR2 reads YDEGEE. This CDR3 contains 15 residues. The CDR3 spells CASSQGTGRHQPQHF. The CDR3 DNA is TGTGCCAGCAGCCAGGGGACAGGGAGGCATCAGCCCCAGCATTTT.

CDR3 sequence reads: CASSARDLSYEQYF. The CDR3 nucleotides are TGTGCCAGCTCAGCGAGGGACTTGTCCTACGAGCAGTACTTC. This rearrangement joins TRBV18 to TRBJ2-7, with D possibly being TRBD2 (6 bases). V shed 5 bases and J shed 1 base, with 12 bases lying between them. The CDR3 loop spans 14 amino acids. From germline, CDR1 is KGHSH and CDR2 LQKENI.

The rearrangement uses TRBV28 and TRBJ1-1; tentatively, D is TRBD1 (6 bases). Germline assignment: CDR1 MDHEN and CDR2 SYDVKM. CDR3 length equals 16 residues. V was trimmed by 0 bases and J by 3 bases, leaving 14 bases between them. The DNA for the CDR3 is TGTGCCAGCAGTTTATGGGCTACAGGGAAGGACACTGAAGCTTTCTTT. Its protein product is CASSLWATGKDTEAFF.

This chain uses TRBV19 with TRBJ2-2, with TRBD2 as a possible D gene (7 bases). Trimming left V 6 bases short and J 5 bases short, with 19 bases between. Per the germline V gene, CDR1 is LNHDA and CDR2 is SQIVND (reference sequence). This CDR3 spans 16 amino acids. The CDR3: CASRRRGPVKTGELFF. The CDR3 DNA sequence: TGTGCCAGTAGGAGGCGGGGGCCGGTAAAAACCGGGGAGCTGTTTTTT.

Worth noting for this clone: In the same sample, other DNA sequences code for this CDR3. The V and J genes are TRBV11-3 and TRBJ2-1, with D tentatively TRBD2 (5 bases). The CDR3 length is 15 residues. V lost 1 base and J 0 bases, leaving 7 bases between the germline ends. In germline, CDR1 is SGHNT, CDR2 YENEEA. The CDR3 sequence is CASSLGESSYNEQFF. The CDR3 coding sequence is TGTGCCAGCAGCTTAGGGGAGAGCTCCTACAATGAGCAGTTCTTC. Filled out from reference TRBV11-3 and TRBJ2-1, the complete variable domain reads EAGVVQSPRYKIIEKKQPVAFWCNPISGHNTLYWYLQNLGQGPELLIRYENEEAVDDSQLPKDRFSAERLKGVDSTLKIQPAELGDSAVYLCASSLGESSYNEQFFGPGTRLTVL.

The chain has TRBV4-1 and TRBJ2-5, with 9 bases that match TRBD1. The CDR3 totals 15 residues. In germline, CDR1 is MGHRA, CDR2 YSYEKL. The junction had 7 bases not matched to a gene; V was cut back by 4 bases and J by 4 bases. The chain's CDR3 is CASSRLPGQGETQYF. The CDR3, as DNA: TGCGCCAGCAGCCGACTTCCGGGACAGGGAGAGACCCAGTACTTC.

V gene TRBV7-8 combines with J gene TRBJ1-1; D not certain. CDR3 length equals 16 residues. Germline V lookup: CDR1 SGHVS, CDR2 FQNEAQ. Trimming pared 2 bases from V and 1 base from J, leaving 14 bases between. The CDR3 here is CASSLITGRQNTEAFF. In DNA form, the CDR3 reads TGTGCCAGCAGCTTAATAACTGGGCGGCAGAACACTGAAGCTTTCTTT.

This chain uses TRBV18 with TRBJ1-2, with D tentatively TRBD1 (5 bases). The CDR3 extends over 14 amino acids. The germline V gene encodes CDR1 KGHSH and CDR2 LQKENI. V lost 5 bases to trimming and J lost 8 bases, with 18 bases between them. CDR3 sequence: CASSGQTGVGGYTF. DNA for the CDR3: TGTGCCAGCTCAGGACAAACCGGGGTTGGCGGCTACACCTTC.

This clone was counted only a few times. This rearrangement joins TRBV7-3 to TRBJ1-5, with D tentatively TRBD1 (5 bases). The CDR3 has 14 amino acids. The V end was cut by 1 base, the J end by 2 bases, with 6 bases between. Germline V CDR1 and CDR2: SGHTA, FQGTGA. CDR3 region: CASSLKGGNQPQHF. CDR3 nucleotides: TGTGCCAGCAGCTTAAAAGGGGGCAATCAGCCCCAGCATTTT.

The V call is TRBV5-1, the J call TRBJ2-1; TRBD2 is a possible D gene (6 bases). Germline V gene data show CDR1 as SGHRS and CDR2 as YFSETQ. This CDR3 has 15 amino acids. Trimming shortened V by 0 bases and J by 0 bases, and 7 bases separated the two germline ends. CDR3 loop: CASSLASASYNEQFF. The CDR3, as DNA: TGCGCCAGCAGCTTGGCTAGCGCCTCCTACAATGAGCAGTTCTTC. The whole variable domain, filled in from reference TRBV5-1 and TRBJ2-1, reads KAGVTQTPRYLIKTRGQQVTLSCSPISGHRSVSWYQQTPGQGLQFLFEYFSETQRNKGNFPGRFSGRQFSNSRSEMNVSTLELGDSALYLCASSLASASYNEQFFGPGTRLTVL.

The chain employs TRBV23-1 and TRBJ1-3; 9 bases map to TRBD1. TRBV23-1 counts as an open reading frame of uncertain function. CDR3 size: 17 residues. V shed 2 bases and J 4 bases; nucleotides not matched to a gene: 9. CDR3 bases: TGCGCCAGCAGTCAAGTAGGACAGGGGTTGGAAGGAAACACCATATATTTT. Translation: CASSQVGQGLEGNTIYF.

The chain is built from TRBV5-1 and TRBJ2-3; D not certain. The CDR3 is 14 residues long. CDR1 and CDR2 (germline): SGHRS, YFSETQ. V lost 0 bases and J lost 0, with 5 bases in between. CDR3 DNA: TGCGCCAGCAGCTTGGATGTAAGCACAGATACGCAGTATTTT. It translates to CASSLDVSTDTQYF.

A remark on this clone: This sample includes further DNA sequences coding for the same CDR3. The CDR3 DNA is TGTGCCAGCAGTTACGGGTCGGGAAACACCATATATTTT. This sequence encodes CASSYGSGNTIYF. The rearrangement uses TRBV6-5 and TRBJ1-3, with D unresolved. Looked up from germline, CDR1 is MNHEY and CDR2 is SVGAGI. The CDR3 runs to 13 residues. V was clipped by 2 bases and J by 4 bases, with 6 bases between them.

This chain joins TRBV19 and TRBJ1-5, with unresolved D. Germline V lookup: CDR1 LNHDA, CDR2 SQIVND (reference sequence). The CDR3 extends over 18 amino acids. The V gene lost 2 bases and the J gene lost 0 bases, with 17 bases spanning the gap. The CDR3 nucleotides read TGTGCCAGTAGTATAACGGGTATTGGACGGGTTAGCAATCAGCCCCAGCATTTT. Its protein is CASSITGIGRVSNQPQHF.